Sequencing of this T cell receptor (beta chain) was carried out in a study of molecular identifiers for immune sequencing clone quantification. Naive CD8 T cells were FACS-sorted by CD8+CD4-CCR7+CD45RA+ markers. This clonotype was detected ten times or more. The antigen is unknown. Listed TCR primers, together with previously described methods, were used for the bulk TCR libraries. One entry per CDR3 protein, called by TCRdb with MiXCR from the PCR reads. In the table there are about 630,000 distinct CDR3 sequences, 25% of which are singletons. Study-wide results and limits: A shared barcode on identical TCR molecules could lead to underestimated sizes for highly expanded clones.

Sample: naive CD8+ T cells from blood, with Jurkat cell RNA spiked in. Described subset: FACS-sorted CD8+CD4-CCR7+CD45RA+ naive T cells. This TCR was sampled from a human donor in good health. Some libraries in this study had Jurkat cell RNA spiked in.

The CDR3 protein is CASTPQPDYNEQFF. The DNA of the CDR3 is TGTGCCAGCACCCCGCAGCCCGATTACAATGAGCAGTTCTTC. The chain is built from TRBV6-2 or TRBV6-3 and TRBJ2-1; D not certain. This CDR3 spans 14 amino acids. Germline CDR1 reads MNHEY; CDR2 reads SVGEGT. V was cut by 7 bases and J by 4 bases, with 14 bases left in between.